The table lists the clone carrying this T cell receptor (beta chain) with a few counts. The antigen remains unidentified. The CDR3 is 15 residues long. CDR1 is SGHKS, CDR2 YYEKEE, per germline (reference sequence). The trim removed 3 bases at V and 5 bases at J, leaving 9 bases unmatched. The sample originates from a study of CD8+ T cells in alopecia areata. Study details: Treatment comprised oral tofacitinib, 5 to 10 mg twice daily, in treated patients. Notes on the study in general: In scalp, tofacitinib significantly decreased clonality and expanded CD8+ clones among the top 100. A great number of expanded lesional clones endured in scalp and blood during tofacitinib. Alopecia totalis/universalis scalp especially showed more expanded CD8+ clones than normal scalp.

Sequencing templates came from extracted RNA that was reverse transcribed into cDNA. TCRdb's copy holds only in-frame clones and misses some; the assay was immunoSEQ multiplex PCR. The sample lists roughly 200,000 clones, around two fifths seen once, with over 2.5% in the top ten. Stated treatment: oral pan-JAK inhibitor, 5-10 mg twice daily. Specimen: CD4+ T cells sorted from blood, collected around week 36, from a patient treated with tofacitinib. The chain links TRBV5-5 to TRBJ2-3; 7 bases are a match to TRBD1. The receptor was isolated from a human donor with alopecia areata. The CDR3, as DNA: TGTGCCAGCAGCTCAAAAACGAACAGGGGAGATACGCAGTATTTT. Its protein is CASSSKTNRGDTQYF.